Shown below are 20 T cell receptor beta chains from a single sample sequenced in a study of T cell clones after liver transplantation. Produced via immunoSEQ multiplex PCR; TCRdb's table is partial and in-frame only. The table records more than 65,000 clones, 80% of them present only once. The sequenced sample was CD4+ T cells from blood, obtained 12 months after liver transplant. The source is a human patient who received a liver transplant. Some T cells may trace back to the graft donor.

DNA of the CDR3: TGTGCCAGCAGTGTACAAGTTCTGGGGACAGATACGCAGTATTTT. Its translation: CASSVQVLGTDTQYF. J is TRBJ2-3 and V is TRBV2; the D is unclear. CDR3 length equals 15 residues. V gave up 4 bases and J gave up 3 bases, with 14 bases separating them. The germline V gene encodes CDR1 SNHLY and CDR2 FYNNEI.

In this sample, this clone turned up once. The chain uses TRBV9 and TRBJ1-1, with unresolved D. Germline assignment: CDR1 SGDLS and CDR2 YYNGEE. The CDR3 length is 14 residues. V was trimmed by 0 bases and J by 3 bases, leaving 9 bases between them. CDR3 nucleotide sequence: TGTGCCAGCAGCGTAGATCCCGGGTACACTGAAGCTTTCTTT. This sequence encodes CASSVDPGYTEAFF.

This chain connects TRBV15 to TRBJ1-4; 10 positions match TRBD1. Germline lookup yields CDR1 LNHNV and CDR2 YYDKDF (reference sequence). J was trimmed by 11 bases and V by 0 bases; bases with no gene match: 3. CDR3 length: 14 amino acids. CDR3: CATSRDRDRGKLFF. The CDR3 nucleotides are TGTGCCACCAGCAGAGATCGGGACAGGGGCAAACTGTTTTTT.

The V gene is TRBV9, the J gene TRBJ1-1; possibly TRBD1 for D (5 bases). Germline loops: CDR1 SGDLS, CDR2 YYNGEE. The CDR3 covers 14 residues. V gave up 1 base and J gave up 1 base, with 8 bases separating them. The CDR3 loop is CASSVSGQNTEAFF. CDR3 nucleotides: TGTGCCAGCAGCGTAAGTGGACAGAACACTGAAGCTTTCTTT.

The genes are TRBV21-1 and TRBJ2-3. TRBV21-1 is reported as a pseudogene. The CDR3 loop spans 18 amino acids. The CDR3 DNA reads as TGTGCCAGCAGCAAAGCGCTTGCCGGGACCCCAGAGGCAGATACGCAGTATTTT. Its translation is CASSKALAGTPEADTQYF.

The rearrangement joins TRBV6-1 to TRBJ2-3, with a tentative D call TRBD1 (6 bases). Per germline, CDR1 MNHNS and CDR2 SASEGT. V lost 6 bases and J 1 base, leaving 14 bases between the germline ends. This CDR3 is 15 amino acids long. The CDR3 loop is CASRALQGGTDTQYF. CDR3 nucleotides: TGTGCCAGCAGAGCCTTACAGGGAGGCACAGATACGCAGTATTTT.

The chain couples TRBV18 to TRBJ1-1; TRBD1 matches 9 bases. The CDR3 length is 16 residues. Looked up from germline, CDR1 is KGHSH and CDR2 is LQKENI. After removal of 1 base from V and 4 bases from J, the junction contained 7 bases not matched to a gene. The DNA for the CDR3 is TGTGCCAGCTCACCACATCCCCCGGGACAGGGCACTGAAGCTTTCTTT. It codes for CASSPHPPGQGTEAFF.

This chain joins TRBV5-1 and TRBJ2-3, with 8 nucleotides matching TRBD2. Germline V gene data show CDR1 as SGHRS and CDR2 as YFSETQ. The CDR3 is 15 residues long. Unmatched junction bases numbered 8, after V lost 8 bases and J lost 0 bases. In nucleotides, the CDR3 is TGCGCCAGTACAAGACTAGCGTCTAGCACAGATACGCAGTATTTT. The encoded protein is CASTRLASSTDTQYF.

The gene calls are TRBV7-3 and TRBJ2-6; 7 bases are shared with TRBD1. There are 17 residues in the CDR3. The germline gives CDR1 SGHTA, CDR2 FQGTGA. V shed 5 bases and J 0 bases; nucleotides not matched to a gene: 7. DNA of the CDR3: TGTGCCAGCAGCCGTTCGGGACAGACCTCTGGGGCCAACGTCCTGACTTTC. It specifies CASSRSGQTSGANVLTF.

J is TRBJ1-1 and V is TRBV7-2, with TRBD1 as a possible D gene (5 bases). Trimming took off 4 bases at V and 7 bases at J, with 13 bases between the two ends. The CDR3 covers 13 residues. The germline V gene encodes CDR1 SGHTA and CDR2 FQGNSA. The CDR3 protein is CASSSRVWNEAFF. CDR3 DNA: TGTGCCAGCAGCTCCAGGGTTTGGAATGAAGCTTTCTTT.

This clone was recorded once. V usage is TRBV5-1 and J usage is TRBJ2-7; a weak D match, TRBD2 (6 bases). CDR3 length: 14 residues. The V end lost 0 bases, the J end lost 2 bases, and 9 bases lay between the germline ends. Germline values: CDR1 SGHRS, CDR2 YFSETQ. DNA for the CDR3: TGCGCCAGCAGCTTGGAGGCGGGGCCCTACGAGCAGTACTTC. It translates to CASSLEAGPYEQYF.

The chain is built from TRBV28 and TRBJ2-7; 7 positions agree with TRBD1. The germline CDR1 and CDR2 sequences are MDHEN and SYDVKM. The CDR3 extends over 14 amino acids. V was clipped by 5 bases and J by 2 bases; unmatched bases: 6. The CDR3 DNA reads TGTGCCAGCAGTCGACCCGGGACAGCCTACGAGCAGTACTTC. Translated, it gives CASSRPGTAYEQYF.

The rearrangement links TRBV28 to TRBJ2-7; D remains ambiguous. The length of the CDR3 is 16 residues. V shed 3 bases and J shed 1 base, with 16 bases lying between them. Per germline, CDR1 MDHEN and CDR2 SYDVKM. Written as DNA, the CDR3 is TGTGCCAGCAGTTTGTATCGCCGTAGCCATTCCTACGAGCAGTACTTC. Its translation is CASSLYRRSHSYEQYF.

This sequence joins TRBV5-1 and TRBJ2-5, with D possibly matching TRBD1 (5 bases). Germline V gene sequence: CDR1 SGHRS, CDR2 YFSETQ. This CDR3 comprises 15 residues. V gave up 4 bases and J gave up 4 bases, with 17 bases separating them. The CDR3 sequence: CASSPQGHPGETQYF. DNA of the CDR3: TGCGCCAGCAGCCCTCAGGGTCACCCTGGAGAGACCCAGTACTTC.

This chain connects TRBV11-1 to TRBJ2-5; D gene unclear. V was shortened by 3 bases and J by 1 base, with 6 bases between the two germline ends. The CDR3 contains 13 residues. The germline gives CDR1 SGHAT, CDR2 FQDESV (reference sequence). The CDR3 sequence is CASSFSSQETQYF. The CDR3 nucleotides read TGTGCCAGCAGCTTTTCTAGCCAAGAGACCCAGTACTTC.

The chain couples TRBV6-1 to TRBJ1-2; D remains unclear. CDR1 is MNHNS and CDR2 is SASEGT in the germline V gene. The ends were cut back, 7 bases at V and 0 bases at J, with 15 bases in the middle. CDR3 length: 15 residues. CDR3 protein: CASIPQSLANYGYTF. CDR3 DNA: TGTGCCAGCATTCCTCAGAGTCTCGCTAACTATGGCTACACCTTC.

The V call is TRBV15, the J call TRBJ2-7, with 10 bases fitting TRBD2. The germline CDR1 and CDR2 sequences are LNHNV and YYDKDF (reference sequence). The trim removed 0 bases at V and 7 bases at J, leaving 6 bases unmatched. This CDR3 is 15 amino acids long. As DNA, the CDR3 is TGTGCCACCAGCAGAGATCGTGCTAGCGGGAGAGAGCAGTACTTC. It codes for CATSRDRASGREQYF.

Only one count was recorded for this clone. V is TRBV2 and J is TRBJ1-4, with 9 bases identical to TRBD1. Germline trimming cut 5 bases from V and 7 bases from J; bases unmatched to any gene: 17. There are 18 residues in the CDR3. The V gene's germline CDR1 is SNHLY and CDR2 FYNNEI. In DNA form, the CDR3 reads TGTGCCAGCAGTTCCGGCGGACAGGGTGACAGGGGGAGTGAAAAACTGTTTTTT. It specifies CASSSGGQGDRGSEKLFF.

This clone was observed a few times. The chain is built from TRBV5-1 and TRBJ2-3; 8 bases map to TRBD2. V lost 7 bases to trimming and J lost 4 bases; unmatched junction nucleotides: 8. This CDR3 contains 14 residues. Germline V gene data show CDR1 as SGHRS and CDR2 as YFSETQ. CDR3 amino acids: CASCTSGGADTQYF. In DNA form, the CDR3 reads TGCGCCAGCTGTACTAGCGGTGGCGCAGATACGCAGTATTTT.

The chain uses TRBV5-1 and TRBJ1-2; D is uncertain. The germline V and J ends were trimmed by 0 bases and 4 bases, with 10 bases remaining between them. Germline V gives CDR1 SGHRS, CDR2 YFSETQ. The CDR3 is made up of 14 amino acids. In nucleotides, the CDR3 is TGCGCCAGCAGCTTGGTTTCCGGATCCTATGGCTACACCTTC. This gives the protein CASSLVSGSYGYTF. Together with reference TRBV5-1 and TRBJ1-2, the CDR3 gives the full variable domain: KAGVTQTPRYLIKTRGQQVTLSCSPISGHRSVSWYQQTPGQGLQFLFEYFSETQRNKGNFPGRFSGRQFSNSRSEMNVSTLELGDSALYLCASSLVSGSYGYTFGSGTRLTVV.